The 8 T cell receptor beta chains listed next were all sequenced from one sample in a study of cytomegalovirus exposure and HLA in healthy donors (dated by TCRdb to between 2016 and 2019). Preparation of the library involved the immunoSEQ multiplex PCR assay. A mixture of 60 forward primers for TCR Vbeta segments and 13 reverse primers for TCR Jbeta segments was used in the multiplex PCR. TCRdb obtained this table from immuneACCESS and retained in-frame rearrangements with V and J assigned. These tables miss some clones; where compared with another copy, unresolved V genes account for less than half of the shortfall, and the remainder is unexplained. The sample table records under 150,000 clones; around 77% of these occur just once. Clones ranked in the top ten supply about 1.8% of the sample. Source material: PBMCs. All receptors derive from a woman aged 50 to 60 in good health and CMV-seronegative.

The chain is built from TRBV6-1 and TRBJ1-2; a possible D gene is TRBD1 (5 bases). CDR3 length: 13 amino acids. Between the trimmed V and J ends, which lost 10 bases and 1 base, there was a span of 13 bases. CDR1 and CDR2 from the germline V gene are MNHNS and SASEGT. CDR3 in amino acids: CATNTGVNYGYTF. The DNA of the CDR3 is TGTGCCACCAACACGGGGGTTAACTATGGCTACACCTTC.

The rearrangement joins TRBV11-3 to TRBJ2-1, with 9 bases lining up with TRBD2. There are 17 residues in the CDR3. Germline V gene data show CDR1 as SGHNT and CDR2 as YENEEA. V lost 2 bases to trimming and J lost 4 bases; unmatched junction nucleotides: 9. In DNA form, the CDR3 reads TGTGCCAGCAGCTTACGTGTGCATGCGGGAGGGTACAATGAGCAGTTCTTC. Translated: CASSLRVHAGGYNEQFF.

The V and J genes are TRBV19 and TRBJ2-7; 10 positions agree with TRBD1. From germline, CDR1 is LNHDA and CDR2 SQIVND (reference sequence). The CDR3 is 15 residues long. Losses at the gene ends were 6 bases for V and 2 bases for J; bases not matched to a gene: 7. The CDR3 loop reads CASRSPGQGTYEQYF. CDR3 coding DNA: TGTGCCAGTAGGTCTCCGGGACAGGGGACCTACGAGCAGTACTTC.

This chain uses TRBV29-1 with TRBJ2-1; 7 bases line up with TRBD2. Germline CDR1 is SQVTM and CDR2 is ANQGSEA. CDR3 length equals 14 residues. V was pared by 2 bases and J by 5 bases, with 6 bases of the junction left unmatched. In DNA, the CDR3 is TGCAGCGTTGAAACCGGGACTATCAACAATGAGCAGTTCTTC. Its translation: CSVETGTINNEQFF.

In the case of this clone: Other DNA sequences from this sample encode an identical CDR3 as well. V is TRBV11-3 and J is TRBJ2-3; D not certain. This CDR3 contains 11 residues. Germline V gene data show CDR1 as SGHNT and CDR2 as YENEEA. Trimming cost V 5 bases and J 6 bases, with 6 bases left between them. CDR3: CASSLRDTQYF. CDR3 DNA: TGTGCCAGCAGCCTCAGGGATACGCAGTATTTT.

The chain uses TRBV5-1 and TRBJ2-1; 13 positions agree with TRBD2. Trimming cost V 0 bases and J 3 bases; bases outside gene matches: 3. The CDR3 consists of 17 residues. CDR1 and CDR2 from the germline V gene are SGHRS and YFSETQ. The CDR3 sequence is CASSLGTSGRVYNEQFF. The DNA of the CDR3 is TGCGCCAGCAGCTTGGGGACTAGCGGGAGAGTCTACAATGAGCAGTTCTTC.

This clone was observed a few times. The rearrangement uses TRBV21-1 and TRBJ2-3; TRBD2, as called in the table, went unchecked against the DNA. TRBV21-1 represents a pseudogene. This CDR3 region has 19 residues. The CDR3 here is CASSKVSFGLASDTDTQYF. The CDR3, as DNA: TGTGCCAGCAGCAAAGTATCATTCGGGCTAGCGAGTGACACAGATACGCAGTATTTT.

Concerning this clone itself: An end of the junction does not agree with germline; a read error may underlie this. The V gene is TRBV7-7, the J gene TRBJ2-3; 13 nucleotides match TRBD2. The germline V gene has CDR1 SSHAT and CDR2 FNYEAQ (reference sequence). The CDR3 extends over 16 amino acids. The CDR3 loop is CASSLGLAGASDTQYF. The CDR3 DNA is TGTGCTAGCAGCTTAGGACTAGCGGGAGCATCAGATACGCAGTATTTT. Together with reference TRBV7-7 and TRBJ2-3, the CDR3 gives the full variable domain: GAGVSQSPRYKVTKRGQDVTLRCDPISSHATLYWYQQALGQGPEFLTYFNYEAQPDKSGLPSDRFSAERPEGSISTLTIQRTEQRDSAMYRCASSLGLAGASDTQYFGPGTRLTVL.